These T cell receptor beta chains were read from a single sample in a study of blood T cell repertoires in COVID-19. The protocol was immunoSEQ multiplex PCR, while the TCRdb copy is restricted to in-frame clones and leaves out a portion. Among some 170,000 clones listed, over 75% were seen once. Sequenced input: PBMCs or T cells enriched from blood (not recorded which). The receptors were sampled from a human donor with acute COVID-19. The donor label of this sample is uncertain. The CDR3 runs from the conserved cysteine through the conserved F or W. Fields, in order: J gene, D gene, V gene, clone size, CDR3 DNA, CDR3 protein. D genes are given only for firm matches. Only part of the rows carry a size: once, few, many, or a class if the clone is expanded.

j_gene: TRBJ2-3; d_gene: -; v_gene: TRBV6-4; abundance: -; CDR3nt: TGTGCCAGCAGCGCCAGGGCCTTTGGGGATACGCAGTATTTT; CDR3aa: CASSARAFGDTQYF
j_gene: TRBJ2-2; d_gene: -; v_gene: TRBV2; abundance: -; CDR3nt: TGTGCCAGCAGTGCGGGGGGCGCCGGGGAGCTGTTTTTT; CDR3aa: CASSAGGAGELFF
j_gene: TRBJ1-4; d_gene: TRBD1; v_gene: TRBV28; abundance: once; CDR3nt: TGTGCCAGCAGGTCGACAGGGGCATTCGGAAAACTGTTTTTT; CDR3aa: CASRSTGAFGKLFF
j_gene: TRBJ1-4; d_gene: TRBD1; v_gene: TRBV2; abundance: -; CDR3nt: TGTGCCAGCAGTAGGGACAGGGTCGGTGAAAAACTGTTTTTT; CDR3aa: CASSRDRVGEKLFF
j_gene: TRBJ2-5; d_gene: -; v_gene: TRBV20-1; abundance: -; CDR3nt: TGCAGTGCTGCCGGTCAAGAGACCCAGTACTTC; CDR3aa: CSAAGQETQYF
j_gene: TRBJ2-7; d_gene: TRBD1; v_gene: TRBV7-3; abundance: -; CDR3nt: TGTGCCAGCAGCTTAACCGGGACAGCAATCTACGAGCAGTACTTC; CDR3aa: CASSLTGTAIYEQYF
j_gene: TRBJ2-7; d_gene: -; v_gene: TRBV5-6; abundance: -; CDR3nt: TGTGCCAGCAGCTTGGTACTATCCTACGAGCAGTACTTC; CDR3aa: CASSLVLSYEQYF
j_gene: TRBJ1-2; d_gene: -; v_gene: TRBV5-5; abundance: -; CDR3nt: TGTGCCAGCAGCTTGGCCCTAGGGGCCGAAAATGGCTACACCTTC; CDR3aa: CASSLALGAENGYTF
j_gene: TRBJ1-6; d_gene: -; v_gene: TRBV7-3; abundance: -; CDR3nt: TGTGCCAGCAGCTTCGCCGTCAGGGAAGGTGTCGTCCACAATTCACCCCTCCACTTT; CDR3aa: CASSFAVREGVVHNSPLHF
j_gene: TRBJ2-7; d_gene: -; v_gene: TRBV5-6; abundance: -; CDR3nt: TGTGCCAGCAGCTTGGAGGAGGGTTGGCGCTCCTACGAGCAGTACTTC; CDR3aa: CASSLEEGWRSYEQYF
j_gene: TRBJ1-5; d_gene: -; v_gene: TRBV6-5; abundance: -; CDR3nt: TGTGCCAGCAGTTACTCGAGTCGCAATCAGCCCCAGCATTTT; CDR3aa: CASSYSSRNQPQHF
j_gene: TRBJ2-7; d_gene: TRBD2; v_gene: TRBV12-3/TRBV12-4; abundance: once; CDR3nt: TGTGCCAGCGGCCCGGGGGGGGGCGAGCAGTACTTC; CDR3aa: CASGPGGGEQYF
j_gene: TRBJ2-7; d_gene: TRBD2; v_gene: TRBV10-3; abundance: -; CDR3nt: TGTGCCATCAGTGACTGGCGGGGGGAGTCCGGAGAGCAGTACTTC; CDR3aa: CAISDWRGESGEQYF
j_gene: TRBJ2-5; d_gene: -; v_gene: TRBV11-3; abundance: -; CDR3nt: TGTGCCAGCAGCCACAGGGACCAAGAGACCCAGTACTTC; CDR3aa: CASSHRDQETQYF
j_gene: TRBJ2-7; d_gene: -; v_gene: TRBV5-4; abundance: -; CDR3nt: TGTGCCAGCAGCTTAGACATCCTCTCCTACGAGCAGTACTTC; CDR3aa: CASSLDILSYEQYF
j_gene: TRBJ2-5; d_gene: -; v_gene: TRBV20-1; abundance: -; CDR3nt: TGCAGTGCTAAGCGGGAGACCCAGTACTTC; CDR3aa: CSAKRETQYF
j_gene: TRBJ2-5; d_gene: TRBD2; v_gene: TRBV24-1; abundance: -; CDR3nt: TGTGCCACCAGTGATTTTGCGGGGGGCCGGGAGACCCAGTACTTC; CDR3aa: CATSDFAGGRETQYF
j_gene: TRBJ1-2; d_gene: TRBD1; v_gene: TRBV10-3; abundance: -; CDR3nt: TGTGCCATCAGTGCAAACAAGACAGGGAAGTTCGGCTACACCTTC; CDR3aa: CAISANKTGKFGYTF
j_gene: TRBJ2-3; d_gene: TRBD1; v_gene: TRBV5-1; abundance: -; CDR3nt: TGCGCCAGCAGCCAAGACAGGGGGCGTGGAGATACGCAGTATTTT; CDR3aa: CASSQDRGRGDTQYF
j_gene: TRBJ2-3; d_gene: -; v_gene: TRBV4-1; abundance: -; CDR3nt: TGCGCCAGCAGCCCCCTCGAGTTTAGCACAGATACGCAGTATTTT; CDR3aa: CASSPLEFSTDTQYF
j_gene: TRBJ2-4; d_gene: -; v_gene: TRBV28; abundance: -; CDR3nt: TGTGCCAGCAAGGCCTCAGGTATTGCAGTAATGACAAACATTCAGTACTTC; CDR3aa: CASKASGIAVMTNIQYF
j_gene: TRBJ1-3; d_gene: -; v_gene: TRBV7-9; abundance: once; CDR3nt: TGTGCCAGCAGTCCCGGAAGAGGGTCCCCTGGAAACACCATATATTTT; CDR3aa: CASSPGRGSPGNTIYF
j_gene: TRBJ1-2; d_gene: -; v_gene: TRBV30; abundance: -; CDR3nt: TGTGCCTGGAGTTCTCCGGGTAGTGGCTATGGCTACACCTTC; CDR3aa: CAWSSPGSGYGYTF
j_gene: TRBJ2-2; d_gene: -; v_gene: TRBV5-8; abundance: -; CDR3nt: TGTGCCAGCAGCCGCGAGGCGGCGACCACCGGGGAGCTGTTTTTT; CDR3aa: CASSREAATTGELFF
j_gene: TRBJ2-5; d_gene: TRBD2; v_gene: TRBV10-2; abundance: -; CDR3nt: TGCGCCAGCAGTGATCCCCTTGCAGCGGGGGAAGAGACCCAGTACTTC; CDR3aa: CASSDPLAAGEETQYF
j_gene: TRBJ2-7; d_gene: TRBD1; v_gene: TRBV19; abundance: once; CDR3nt: TGTGCCAGTAGTGCTGCAGGGGGAAACTACGAGCAGTACTTC; CDR3aa: CASSAAGGNYEQYF
j_gene: TRBJ1-1; d_gene: TRBD1; v_gene: TRBV5-1; abundance: -; CDR3nt: TGCGCCAGCAGCCTAGGGACAGGGCCTGAAGCTTTCTTT; CDR3aa: CASSLGTGPEAFF
j_gene: TRBJ2-7; d_gene: TRBD1; v_gene: TRBV4-2; abundance: once; CDR3nt: TGTGCCAGCAGCCAAGCGAGGGAGTCAGTCCAGGGACAGAACTCCTACGAGCAGTACTTC; CDR3aa: CASSQARESVQGQNSYEQYF
j_gene: TRBJ1-4; d_gene: -; v_gene: TRBV10-2; abundance: -; CDR3nt: TGCGCCAGCAGTGAGAACAGTAATGAAAAACTGTTTTTT; CDR3aa: CASSENSNEKLFF
j_gene: TRBJ1-2; d_gene: -; v_gene: TRBV23-1; abundance: few; CDR3nt: TGCGCCAGCAGTCAATCGGACCGACTATACTATGGCTACACCTTC; CDR3aa: CASSQSDRLYYGYTF
j_gene: TRBJ2-2; d_gene: -; v_gene: TRBV5-1; abundance: few; CDR3nt: TGCGCCAGCAGCTTGAGGACACAGAACACCGGGGAGCTGTTTTTT; CDR3aa: CASSLRTQNTGELFF
j_gene: TRBJ1-2; d_gene: TRBD1; v_gene: TRBV5-1; abundance: -; CDR3nt: TGCGCCAGCAGCTTGGCACAGGGGAGTCCCTATGGCTACACCTTC; CDR3aa: CASSLAQGSPYGYTF
j_gene: TRBJ2-7; d_gene: TRBD1; v_gene: TRBV19; abundance: -; CDR3nt: TGTGCCAGTAGAGGCACAGGGGCGGCCTACGAGCAGTACTTC; CDR3aa: CASRGTGAAYEQYF
j_gene: TRBJ1-1; d_gene: TRBD1; v_gene: TRBV5-6; abundance: -; CDR3nt: TGTGCCAGCACCGGGACAGGGGGTCATTACACTGAAGCTTTCTTT; CDR3aa: CASTGTGGHYTEAFF
j_gene: TRBJ2-7; d_gene: -; v_gene: TRBV25-1; abundance: -; CDR3nt: TGTGCCAGCAGGACAGGTTTCTACGAGCAGTACTTC; CDR3aa: CASRTGFYEQYF
j_gene: TRBJ1-2; d_gene: -; v_gene: TRBV20-1; abundance: -; CDR3nt: TGCAGTGCTAGATCGGGGGTTGGCTACACCTTC; CDR3aa: CSARSGVGYTF
j_gene: TRBJ2-1; d_gene: TRBD1; v_gene: TRBV19; abundance: -; CDR3nt: TGTGCCAGTAGACCGTCCCGGGACAGTTACAATGAGCAGTTCTTC; CDR3aa: CASRPSRDSYNEQFF
j_gene: TRBJ2-1; d_gene: -; v_gene: TRBV3-1/TRBV3-2; abundance: -; CDR3nt: TGTGCCAGCAGCCAAGATCTGGTCCAACACGAGCAGTTCTTC; CDR3aa: CASSQDLVQHEQFF
j_gene: TRBJ1-2; d_gene: TRBD1; v_gene: TRBV18; abundance: -; CDR3nt: TGTGCCAGCTCACCGGGACAGGGAGCTTCATTGTATGGCTACACCTTC; CDR3aa: CASSPGQGASLYGYTF
j_gene: TRBJ2-2; d_gene: TRBD2; v_gene: TRBV7-3; abundance: -; CDR3nt: TGTGCCAGCAGCTTACAAGCGGGAGTGAACACCGGGGAGCTGTTTTTT; CDR3aa: CASSLQAGVNTGELFF
j_gene: TRBJ1-2; d_gene: -; v_gene: TRBV6-5; abundance: -; CDR3nt: TGTGCCAGCAGTTACTCGGGGGCAGGGAACTATGGCTACACCTTC; CDR3aa: CASSYSGAGNYGYTF
j_gene: TRBJ2-7; d_gene: -; v_gene: TRBV5-4; abundance: -; CDR3nt: TGTGCCAGCAGCTTGGGAGGGATCGAGCAGTACTTC; CDR3aa: CASSLGGIEQYF
j_gene: TRBJ2-1; d_gene: TRBD2; v_gene: TRBV20-1; abundance: -; CDR3nt: TGCAGTGCTAGTGGACTAGCGGGGACCAGCTCCTACAATGAGCAGTTCTTC; CDR3aa: CSASGLAGTSSYNEQFF
j_gene: TRBJ1-6; d_gene: -; v_gene: TRBV7-9; abundance: -; CDR3nt: TGTGCCAGCAGCTTAGTTCGACAACAGGATTCACCCCTCCACTTT; CDR3aa: CASSLVRQQDSPLHF
j_gene: TRBJ1-6; d_gene: TRBD1; v_gene: TRBV7-2; abundance: -; CDR3nt: TGTGCCAGCAGCTTCAGTCCTGGACAGGGAGTATCACCCCTCCACTTT; CDR3aa: CASSFSPGQGVSPLHF
j_gene: TRBJ1-2; d_gene: -; v_gene: TRBV29-1; abundance: -; CDR3nt: TGCAGCGTTGAAGGGATGACAGTTGGAAGGAACTATGGCTACACCTTC; CDR3aa: CSVEGMTVGRNYGYTF
j_gene: TRBJ1-1; d_gene: -; v_gene: TRBV19; abundance: -; CDR3nt: TGTGCCAGTATATTGGAGGGACGTTACACTGAAGCTTTCTTT; CDR3aa: CASILEGRYTEAFF
j_gene: TRBJ1-1; d_gene: -; v_gene: TRBV30; abundance: -; CDR3nt: TGTGCCTGGAGTTTCAACGGGAACACTGAAGCTTTCTTT; CDR3aa: CAWSFNGNTEAFF
j_gene: TRBJ2-2; d_gene: TRBD1; v_gene: TRBV11-2; abundance: -; CDR3nt: TGTGCCAGCAGCCCACTGGTGACAGGGATTTATCGGGAGCTGTTTTTT; CDR3aa: CASSPLVTGIYRELFF
j_gene: TRBJ2-2; d_gene: TRBD2; v_gene: TRBV2; abundance: -; CDR3nt: TGTGCCAGCAGTCCCGGGACTAGCGGGGGAGGCGGGGAGCTGTTTTTT; CDR3aa: CASSPGTSGGGGELFF
j_gene: TRBJ1-4; d_gene: -; v_gene: TRBV4-1; abundance: -; CDR3nt: TGCGCCAGCAGCCAAGAAGGTCGAGGGGGGGGCCTCAATGAAAAACTGTTTTTT; CDR3aa: CASSQEGRGGGLNEKLFF